A selection of T cell receptor beta chains follows, all from one sample in a study of T cell responses to AZD1222 COVID-19 vaccine. Assay used: immunoSEQ multiplex PCR; TCRdb lists only in-frame clones, some missing. This sample has 130,000 or so clones, with over 75% found just once. The sequencing used peripheral blood, collected 28 days after the second dose of the MenACWY control vaccine. All receptors derive from an adult who received the MenACWY meningococcal vaccine as a control. Each CDR3 is given with its conserved first and last residue. A D gene is named only where the DNA matches it firmly. A clone size is listed for some rows: how often the clone was seen (once, few, many), or a class if it is expanded.

clone_size	d_call	v_call	j_call	cdr3_nt	cdr3_aa
NA	NA	TRBV6-5	TRBJ2-7	TGTGCCAGCAGTTACACCCGTGGCGGAGAGGCAGAGCAGTACTTC	CASSYTRGGEAEQYF
NA	NA	TRBV5-1	TRBJ1-2	TGCGCCAGCAGCTCCGTCAGGGGAAACTATGGCTACACCTTC	CASSSVRGNYGYTF
NA	NA	TRBV27	TRBJ1-6	TGTGCCAGCAGTCCCCAGTACGGGGCTTTTTCACCCCTCCACTTT	CASSPQYGAFSPLHF
few	TRBD2	TRBV7-2	TRBJ2-1	TGTGCCAGCAGCTTAGTCCCTAGCGGTTACAATGAGCAGTTCTTC	CASSLVPSGYNEQFF
NA	NA	TRBV5-1	TRBJ2-2	TGCGCCAGCGCTGACGGCCGGACCTCCACCGGGGAGCTGTTTTTT	CASADGRTSTGELFF
NA	TRBD2	TRBV7-6	TRBJ2-2	TGTGCCAGCAGCTCACCGGGGGGTGTCGGACTAGCCGTACGGGAGCTGTTTTTT	CASSSPGGVGLAVRELFF
NA	NA	TRBV10-1	TRBJ1-1	TGCGCCAGCAGTACCAACAGGGCGAACACTGAAGCTTTCTTT	CASSTNRANTEAFF
NA	NA	TRBV28	TRBJ1-5	TGTGCCAGCAGTTTTCCTGGGGGAGTTTATCAGCCCCAGCATTTT	CASSFPGGVYQPQHF
NA	NA	TRBV5-8	TRBJ1-5	TGTGCCAGCAGCTTGGGGGTCCAGGGCAATCAGCCCCAGCATTTT	CASSLGVQGNQPQHF
NA	NA	TRBV28	TRBJ2-5	TGTGCCAGCAGTTTTACAGGGACGCTGACCCAGTACTTC	CASSFTGTLTQYF
NA	NA	TRBV5-1	TRBJ1-1	TGCGCCAGCAGCAGTACCTTTAACACTGAAGCTTTCTTT	CASSSTFNTEAFF
NA	NA	TRBV2	TRBJ1-1	TGTGCCAGCAGTCGCCAGGGACCGACGAACACTGAAGCTTTCTTT	CASSRQGPTNTEAFF
NA	NA	TRBV2	TRBJ1-4	TGTGCCAGCAGACTCAGCGGGGGTAATGAAAAACTGTTTTTT	CASRLSGGNEKLFF
once	TRBD1	TRBV7-8	TRBJ2-7	TGTGCCAGCAGCCCGTGGGACAGAGCCTACGAGCAGTACTTC	CASSPWDRAYEQYF
few	NA	TRBV28	TRBJ2-2	TGTGCCAGCAGTTTTCGTGGTTTGAACACCGGGGAGCTGTTTTTT	CASSFRGLNTGELFF
NA	NA	TRBV7-8	TRBJ2-7	TGTGCCAGCAGATTAGACCAAAGTGACGAGCAGTACTTC	CASRLDQSDEQYF
NA	NA	TRBV30	TRBJ1-2	TGTGCCTGGAGTCAGGATAACTATGGCTACACCTTC	CAWSQDNYGYTF
NA	NA	TRBV2	TRBJ1-2	TGTGCCAGCAGTGTACGGACCTTACAGGGCTACACCTTC	CASSVRTLQGYTF
once	NA	TRBV10-2	TRBJ2-3	TGCGCCAGCAGTGACCCGGAAAGGTCAGATACGCAGTATTTT	CASSDPERSDTQYF
NA	TRBD2	TRBV6-6	TRBJ2-5	TGTGCCAGCAGTCCGAGCGGGGCAGAGACCCAGTACTTC	CASSPSGAETQYF
NA	TRBD1	TRBV6-5	TRBJ2-3	TGTGCCAGCAGGGATAGACAGGGGAACACAGATACGCAGTATTTT	CASRDRQGNTDTQYF
NA	TRBD1	TRBV6-1	TRBJ1-2	TGTGCCAGCAGTGAAACTGGGAGGGGGCTGGTCTATGGCTACACCTTC	CASSETGRGLVYGYTF
NA	NA	TRBV11-2	TRBJ2-1	TGTGCCAGCAGCTTAGTCAACGGGAATGAGCAGTTCTTC	CASSLVNGNEQFF
NA	NA	TRBV6-5	TRBJ1-5	TGTGCCAGCAGTCCCCAGGGGCCCCATCAGCCCCAGCATTTT	CASSPQGPHQPQHF
NA	NA	TRBV5-6	TRBJ2-5	TGTGCCAGCAGATTGTCTTCTAGTGAGACCCAGTACTTC	CASRLSSSETQYF
NA	TRBD1	TRBV28	TRBJ2-5	TGTGCCAGCAGTTTGGGACAGGGGTGGATGGAGACCCAGTACTTC	CASSLGQGWMETQYF
NA	NA	TRBV6-5	TRBJ2-7	TGTGCCAGTCAGAGGACAGCCAGCTCCTACGAGCAGTACTTC	CASQRTASSYEQYF
NA	NA	TRBV2	TRBJ1-5	TGTGCCAGCAGTGAATGGACTCTGGGGGTTCAGCCCCAGCATTTT	CASSEWTLGVQPQHF
NA	NA	TRBV27	TRBJ1-5	TGTGCCAGCAGTTTGATTAAGAATCAGCCCCAGCATTTT	CASSLIKNQPQHF
once	NA	TRBV21-1	TRBJ1-5	TGTGCCAGCAGCAAAGAGCCAGGGATTCAGCCCCAGCATTTT	CASSKEPGIQPQHF
NA	NA	TRBV7-8	TRBJ2-2	TGTGCCAGCAGCTTAGCGCAGTGGCCGATGGCGGACACCGGGGAGCTGTTTTTT	CASSLAQWPMADTGELFF
once	TRBD1	TRBV3-1/TRBV3-2	TRBJ1-4	TGTGCCAGCAGCCAAGTATTGACAGGGTGGGAAGGTGGAAAACTGTTTTTT	CASSQVLTGWEGGKLFF